This TCR beta chain stems from a study of Ad26.COV2.S vaccination and SARS-CoV-2 variants. CDR1 is LNHNV, CDR2 YYDKDF, per germline (reference sequence). V lost 3 bases and J 7 bases, leaving 10 bases between the germline ends. The CDR3 extends over 13 amino acids. Using immunoSEQ multiplex PCR, the repertoire was profiled, and TCRdb retains in-frame clones only, with some absent. The sample includes about 350,000 clones, approximately 84% of them seen just once. Described treatment: about 20 received Ad26.COV2.S at low or high dose, single or two shots; about 5 received placebo; per-sample allocation not given. After the first vaccine or placebo injection, samples were drawn on day 63.

The chain recombines TRBV15 with TRBJ1-3; D uncertain. The material was peripheral blood, obtained in a trial of Ad26.COV2.S vaccine versus placebo. The clonotype originates from a person aged 18-60 years who received the Ad26.COV2.S COVID-19 vaccine or a placebo. The CDR3 DNA follows: TGTGCCACCAGCAGCGGCGTGAAGAACACCATATATTTT. Encoded protein: CATSSGVKNTIYF.